This paragraph reports one T cell receptor beta chain. This record comes from a study of blood T cell repertoires in COVID-19. Study-wide context: The United States, Italy and Spain supplied acute and convalescent COVID-19 samples. In each case, the material was cDNA or gDNA derived from T cells, B-cell-depleted T cells, or PBMCs.

Germline CDR1 reads KGHSH; CDR2 reads LQKENI. The V end lost 3 bases, the J end lost 0 bases, and 18 bases lay between the germline ends. CDR3 length equals 19 residues. As originally analysed: For nucleated cells, counts were estimated from reference gene primer amplification. Method: immunoSEQ multiplex PCR; TCRdb's copy keeps in-frame clones and lacks some. That table gives V, J and clone size, and the DNA gave D and trimming. Here the sample spans roughly 73,000 clones, around 90% being singletons. The chain recombines TRBV18 with TRBJ1-6; D might be TRBD1 (6 bases). The sequencing sample was made of peripheral blood. The TCR sequence derives from a man aged 50 to 59 with acute or convalescent COVID-19. DNA for the CDR3: TGTGCCAGCTCACCGGGACAAGGGGATCCGAGCTCCTATAATTCACCCCTCCACTTT. It yields the protein CASSPGQGDPSSYNSPLHF.